A selection of T cell receptor beta chains follows, all from one sample in a study of blood T cell repertoires in COVID-19. Generated by immunoSEQ multiplex PCR, the TCRdb table keeps only in-frame clones and is missing some. This table holds about 160,000 clones, roughly 88% found once. Sequencing input: peripheral blood. The receptors derive from a man in his 60s who had recovered from COVID-19. Both conserved end residues are part of each CDR3. D genes are given only for firm matches.

J gene,V gene,D gene,CDR3 length,CDR3 protein,CDR3 DNA
TRBJ2-1,TRBV20-1,TRBD2,15,CSASGTSGVYNEQFF,TGCAGTGCTAGTGGCACTAGCGGGGTCTACAATGAGCAGTTCTTC
TRBJ2-7,TRBV27,TRBD1,15,CASRTTPGQTYEQYF,TGTGCCAGCAGAACGACCCCGGGACAGACCTACGAGCAGTACTTC
TRBJ1-4,TRBV7-2,.,14,CASSFQGANEKLFF,TGTGCCAGCAGCTTTCAAGGGGCTAATGAGAAACTGTTTTTT
TRBJ2-5,TRBV7-7,TRBD1,13,CASSPGGGGTQYF,TGTGCTAGCAGTCCAGGGGGCGGTGGGACCCAGTACTTC
TRBJ2-7,TRBV27,.,14,CASSIPDRTYEQYF,TGTGCCAGCAGCATCCCGGACAGAACCTACGAGCAGTACTTC
TRBJ1-1,TRBV9,.,11,CASTPGTEAFF,TGTGCCAGTACTCCCGGCACTGAAGCTTTCTTT
TRBJ2-3,TRBV5-1,TRBD2,15,CASSLRGEAADTQYF,TGCGCCAGCAGCTTACGGGGGGAAGCGGCAGATACGCAGTATTTT
TRBJ2-7,TRBV2,TRBD1,14,CASRDTGGNYEQYF,TGTGCCAGCAGAGATACAGGGGGTAACTACGAGCAGTACTTC
TRBJ1-4,TRBV2,.,13,CASSVTPREKLFF,TGTGCCAGCAGTGTTACTCCTAGGGAAAAACTGTTTTTT
TRBJ1-1,TRBV14,.,14,CASRRLGENTEAFF,TGTGCCAGCAGGAGGTTGGGAGAGAACACTGAAGCTTTCTTT
TRBJ2-3,TRBV11-3,.,14,CASSLGRATDTQYF,TGTGCCAGCAGCTTAGGCAGGGCTACAGATACGCAGTATTTT
TRBJ1-4,TRBV29-1,.,12,CSVRAGGEKLFF,TGCAGCGTAAGGGCAGGAGGCGAAAAACTGTTTTTT
TRBJ1-1,TRBV9,.,13,CASSVHGSTEAFF,TGTGCCAGCAGCGTACACGGGTCCACTGAAGCTTTCTTT
TRBJ2-7,TRBV7-9,.,13,CASSLGQAGEQYF,TGTGCCAGCAGCTTGGGCCAGGCGGGGGAGCAGTACTTC
TRBJ1-2,TRBV6-5,.,16,CASSYSTSGRAGGYTF,TGTGCCAGCAGTTACTCGACTTCGGGGAGGGCCGGGGGCTACACCTTC
TRBJ1-2,TRBV5-1,.,15,CASSPGSTDSGGYTF,TGCGCCAGCAGCCCAGGGTCGACTGACAGTGGTGGCTACACCTTC
TRBJ1-6,TRBV6-1,.,18,CASSEIPHAPRHNSPLHF,TGTGCCAGCAGTGAAATCCCCCATGCGCCGAGGCATAATTCACCCCTCCACTTT
TRBJ2-3,TRBV5-1,TRBD2,16,CASSQTSGGATDTQYF,TGCGCCAGCAGCCAGACTAGCGGGGGGGCTACAGATACGCAGTATTTT